Shown below are 15 T cell receptor beta chains from a single sample sequenced in a study of graft-versus-host responses after intestinal transplantation. Generated by immunoSEQ multiplex PCR, the TCRdb table keeps only in-frame clones and is missing some. This sample has tens of thousands of clones; over 85% occur once, and the top ten carry approximately 1.5%. The material sequenced was PBMCs, taken 26 days after transplant. These receptors were collected from a human patient who received an intestinal transplant, so some T cells may come from the graft donor.

The chain carries TRBV5-4 and TRBJ1-2, with D tentatively TRBD1 (5 bases). Looked up from germline, CDR1 is SGHNT and CDR2 is YYREEE (reference sequence). The CDR3 consists of 14 residues. V was clipped by 0 bases and J by 3 bases, with 9 bases between them. CDR3 in DNA: TGTGCCAGCAGCTTGGGGGGGGACTACTATGGCTACACCTTC. Protein sequence: CASSLGGDYYGYTF. The variable domain in full, with the rest retrieved from reference TRBV5-4 and TRBJ1-2, is ETGVTQSPTHLIKTRGQQVTLRCSSQSGHNTVSWYQQALGQGPQFIFQYYREEENGRGNFPPRFSGLQFPNYSSELNVNALELDDSALYLCASSLGGDYYGYTFGSGTRLTVV.

The V and J genes are TRBV28 and TRBJ2-7; 8 nucleotides align to TRBD1. J was trimmed by 3 bases and V by 3 bases; bases with no gene match: 4. This CDR3 has 14 residues. CDR1 is MDHEN, CDR2 SYDVKM, per germline. CDR3 sequence (DNA): TGTGCCAGCAGTTTCTCAGGGGGCGGCTACGAGCAGTACGTC. As protein: CASSFSGGGYEQYV.

The V call is TRBV5-6, the J call TRBJ2-2, with unresolved D. This CDR3 comprises 12 residues. Germline V CDR1 and CDR2: SGHDT, YYEEEE. V shed 1 base and J shed 6 bases, with 4 bases lying between them. The CDR3 coding sequence is TGTGCCAGCAGCTTGCCCGCCGGGGAGCTGTTTTTT. Translation gives CASSLPAGELFF. The full variable domain, with the rest looked up from reference TRBV5-6 and TRBJ2-2, is DAGVTQSPTHLIKTRGQQVTLRCSPKSGHDTVSWYQQALGQGPQFIFQYYEEEERQRGNFPDRFSGHQFPNYSSELNVNALLLGDSALYLCASSLPAGELFFGEGSRLTVL.

This chain uses TRBV28 with TRBJ1-2, with D possibly matching TRBD1 (6 bases). Germline V CDR1 and CDR2: MDHEN, SYDVKM. V lost 5 bases, J lost 3 bases, and 10 bases lay in between. The CDR3 spans 13 residues. CDR3 loop: CASSTGWDYGYTF. The CDR3 nucleotides are TGTGCCAGCAGTACAGGGTGGGACTATGGCTACACCTTC.

The chain carries TRBV5-6 and TRBJ1-1, with 10 bases matching TRBD1. Trimming removed 4 bases from V and 4 bases from J; junction bases left unmatched: 7. The CDR3 loop spans 15 amino acids. Germline V lookup: CDR1 SGHDT, CDR2 YYEEEE. The CDR3 sequence is CASSPRDRGITEAFF. CDR3 DNA: TGTGCCAGCAGCCCACGGGACAGGGGCATCACTGAAGCTTTCTTT. The entire variable domain, with the rest obtained from reference TRBV5-6 and TRBJ1-1, is as follows: DAGVTQSPTHLIKTRGQQVTLRCSPKSGHDTVSWYQQALGQGPQFIFQYYEEEERQRGNFPDRFSGHQFPNYSSELNVNALLLGDSALYLCASSPRDRGITEAFFGQGTRLTVV.

The V gene is TRBV9, the J gene TRBJ1-6, with D uncertain. The germline V and J ends were trimmed by 3 bases and 10 bases, with 8 bases remaining between them. This CDR3 comprises 12 residues. Germline V CDR1 and CDR2: SGDLS, YYNGEE. The chain's CDR3 is CASSGLRSPLHF. The DNA for the CDR3 is TGTGCCAGCAGCGGCCTTAGATCACCCCTCCACTTT.

The chain carries TRBV9 and TRBJ2-7; 8 nucleotides align to TRBD1. This CDR3 contains 14 residues. The V gene's germline CDR1 is SGDLS and CDR2 YYNGEE. The junction had 8 bases not matched to a gene; V was cut back by 4 bases and J by 5 bases. Written as DNA, the CDR3 is TGTGCCAGCAGCCCCCGGACAGGGTCCCACGAGCAGTACTTC. Translation: CASSPRTGSHEQYF.

This chain links TRBV5-4 with TRBJ1-1; no clear D gene. In germline, CDR1 is SGHNT, CDR2 YYREEE (reference sequence). Trimming removed 1 base from V and 4 bases from J, with 17 bases in between. The CDR3 extends over 16 amino acids. The chain's CDR3 is CASSLNAGVGGTEAFF. CDR3 bases: TGTGCCAGCAGCTTGAATGCCGGGGTGGGCGGCACTGAAGCTTTCTTT.

J is TRBJ2-1 and V is TRBV27; possible D gene TRBD2, 7 bases. Per the germline V gene, CDR1 is MNHEY and CDR2 is SMNVEV (reference sequence). The CDR3 runs 15 residues. V was pared by 3 bases and J by 7 bases, with 16 bases between. In DNA form, the CDR3 reads TGTGCCAGCAGTTTTTCCTCAGGGAGGGGGAATGAGCAGTTCTTC. Translating gives CASSFSSGRGNEQFF.

The chain has TRBV19 and TRBJ1-5, with 9 bases matching TRBD1. Germline CDR1 and CDR2: LNHDA and SQIVND (reference sequence). CDR3 length equals 15 residues. The V segment lost 3 bases and the J segment 3 bases; nucleotides outside the gene matches: 3. CDR3 sequence reads: CASSMTGGTNQPQHF. The CDR3 DNA sequence: TGTGCCAGTAGTATGACAGGGGGAACCAATCAGCCCCAGCATTTT.

The chain employs TRBV5-1 and TRBJ2-1, with TRBD1 matching over 9 bases. V lost 4 bases, J lost 3 bases, and 8 bases stayed unmatched. The CDR3 covers 16 residues. Germline V CDR1 and CDR2: SGHRS, YFSETQ. The CDR3 region is CASSGGDRDLYNEQFF. CDR3 coding DNA: TGCGCCAGCAGCGGAGGGGACAGGGATCTCTACAATGAGCAGTTCTTC.

The chain joins TRBV9 to TRBJ1-5, with D possibly TRBD1 on 5 matching bases. The CDR3 length is 15 residues. Germline loops: CDR1 SGDLS, CDR2 YYNGEE. V lost 2 bases and J 5 bases, leaving 14 bases between the germline ends. The CDR3 coding sequence is TGTGCCAGCAGCGTTGGTCCCCGGGGGGATCAGCCCCAGCATTTT. Translation: CASSVGPRGDQPQHF.

This rearrangement joins TRBV5-4 to TRBJ2-3; D is possibly TRBD2 (5 bases). CDR1 SGHNT and CDR2 YYREEE come from the germline V gene (reference sequence). This CDR3 is 13 amino acids long. V was trimmed by 4 bases and J by 5 bases, leaving 11 bases between them. CDR3: CASSTGRGDTQYF. CDR3 bases: TGTGCCAGCAGCACTGGACGGGGAGATACGCAGTATTTT.

V gene TRBV11-2 combines with J gene TRBJ1-4; TRBD1 aligns across 8 bases. Germline loops: CDR1 SGHAT, CDR2 FQNNGV. After removal of 4 bases from V and 4 bases from J, the junction contained 11 bases not matched to a gene. CDR3 length: 17 amino acids. The DNA of the CDR3 is TGTGCCAGCAGCTCATCCGGGACAGGACCTTATAATGAAAAACTGTTTTTT. Amino acid sequence: CASSSSGTGPYNEKLFF.

This chain uses TRBV9 with TRBJ2-5; D is perhaps TRBD2 (6 bases). V was cut by 3 bases and J by 2 bases, with 14 bases left in between. Germline lookup yields CDR1 SGDLS and CDR2 YYNGEE. CDR3 length: 15 residues. CDR3 in amino acids: CASSEGGLKQETQYF. The CDR3 DNA reads TGTGCCAGCAGCGAGGGCGGACTAAAACAAGAGACCCAGTACTTC. Complete variable domain (other parts from reference TRBV9 and TRBJ2-5): DSGVTQTPKHLITATGQRVTLRCSPRSGDLSVYWYQQSLDQGLQFLIQYYNGEERAKGNILERFSAQQFPDLHSELNLSSLELGDSALYFCASSEGGLKQETQYFGPGTRLLVL.